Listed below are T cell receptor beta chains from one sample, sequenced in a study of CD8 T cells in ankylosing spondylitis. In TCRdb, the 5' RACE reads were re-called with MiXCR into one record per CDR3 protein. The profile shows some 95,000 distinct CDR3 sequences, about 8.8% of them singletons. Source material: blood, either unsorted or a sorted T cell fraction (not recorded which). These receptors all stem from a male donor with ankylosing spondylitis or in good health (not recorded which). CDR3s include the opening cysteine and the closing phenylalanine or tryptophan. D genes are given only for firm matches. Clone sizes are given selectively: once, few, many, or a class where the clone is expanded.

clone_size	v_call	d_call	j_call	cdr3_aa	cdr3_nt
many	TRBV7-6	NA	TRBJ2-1	CASSLGLTSYNEQFF	TGTGCCAGCAGCTTAGGACTTACCAGCTACAATGAGCAGTTCTTC
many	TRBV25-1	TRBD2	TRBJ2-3	CASTGTTRDTQYF	TGTGCCAGCACCGGGACTACTAGAGATACGCAGTATTTT
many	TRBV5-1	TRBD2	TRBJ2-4	CASSPRTSGGERIQYF	TGCGCCAGCAGCCCCCGGACTAGCGGGGGGGAAAGGATTCAGTACTTC
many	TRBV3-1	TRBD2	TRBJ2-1	CASSQISGGLQFF	TGTGCCAGCAGCCAAATTTCGGGGGGACTTCAGTTCTTC
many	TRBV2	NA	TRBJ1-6	CASSDRGGENSPLHF	TGTGCCAGCAGTGACAGGGGAGGCGAAAATTCACCCCTCCACTTT
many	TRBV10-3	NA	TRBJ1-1	CAISAGGGGTEAFF	TGTGCCATCAGCGCCGGGGGGGGTGGCACTGAAGCTTTCTTT
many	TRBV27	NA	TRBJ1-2	CASSSPAVGGYGYTF	TGTGCCAGCAGTTCCCCCGCCGTGGGGGGCTATGGCTACACCTTC
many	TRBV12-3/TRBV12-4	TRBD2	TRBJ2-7	CASSTSTSGGYEQYF	TGTGCCAGCAGCACCTCGACTAGCGGGGGCTACGAGCAGTACTTC
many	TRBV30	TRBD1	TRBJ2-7	CAWKDRGRYEQYF	TGTGCCTGGAAGGACAGGGGCAGGTACGAGCAGTACTTC
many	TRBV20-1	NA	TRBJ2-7	CSAIGGNSYEQYF	TGCAGTGCTATCGGGGGAAACTCCTACGAGCAGTACTTC
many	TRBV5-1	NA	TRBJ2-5	CASSLGLEVGETQYF	TGCGCCAGCAGCTTAGGGTTAGAGGTTGGAGAGACCCAGTACTTC
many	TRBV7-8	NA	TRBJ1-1	CASTLGGSAEAFF	TGTGCCAGCACCCTGGGGGGAAGTGCTGAAGCTTTCTTT
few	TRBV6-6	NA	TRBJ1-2	CASSSPQGANYGYTF	TGTGCCAGCAGTTCCCCACAGGGCGCTAACTATGGCTACACCTTC
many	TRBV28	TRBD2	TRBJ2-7	CASSRGGSYEQYF	TGTGCCAGCAGTCGGGGGGGCTCCTACGAGCAGTACTTC
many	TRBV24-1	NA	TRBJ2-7	CATSDPLGYEQYF	TGTGCCACCAGTGATCCACTTGGCTACGAGCAGTACTTC
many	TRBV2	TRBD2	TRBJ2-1	CASSGLAGGNEQFF	TGTGCCAGCAGTGGACTAGCGGGGGGTAATGAGCAGTTCTTC
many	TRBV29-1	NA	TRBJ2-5	CSVDRTQETQYF	TGCAGCGTTGACCGGACCCAAGAGACCCAGTACTTC
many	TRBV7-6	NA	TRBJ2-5	CASSFNSQETQYF	TGTGCCAGCAGCTTTAACAGCCAAGAGACCCAGTACTTC
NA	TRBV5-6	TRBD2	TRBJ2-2	CASTNPKTSGVFTGELFF	TGTGCCAGCACCAACCCCAAAACTAGCGGGGTATTCACCGGGGAGCTGTTTTTT
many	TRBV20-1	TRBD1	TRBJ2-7	CSAPLTGPEQYF	TGCAGTGCTCCTCTGACAGGGCCCGAGCAGTACTTC
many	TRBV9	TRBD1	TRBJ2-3	CASSDGQGSVDTQYF	TGTGCCAGCAGCGACGGACAGGGGTCGGTAGATACGCAGTATTTT
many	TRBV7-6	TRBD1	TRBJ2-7	CASSSIGGASYEQYF	TGTGCCAGCAGCTCTATAGGGGGCGCGTCCTACGAGCAGTACTTC
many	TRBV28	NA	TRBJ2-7	CASSRGGKNYEQYF	TGTGCCAGCAGTCGAGGGGGTAAGAACTACGAGCAGTACTTC
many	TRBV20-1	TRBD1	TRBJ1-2	CSARIQGDYGYTF	TGCAGTGCTAGAATTCAGGGGGACTATGGCTACACCTTC
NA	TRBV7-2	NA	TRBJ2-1	CASSWKGDNEQFF	TGTGCCAGCAGCTGGAAAGGGGACAATGAGCAGTTCTTC
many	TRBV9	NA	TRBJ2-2	CASSARLAVGTGELFF	TGTGCCAGCAGCGCCAGATTAGCGGTGGGCACCGGGGAGCTGTTTTTT
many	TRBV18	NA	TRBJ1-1	CASSPRQGNTEAFF	TGTGCCAGCTCACCAAGGCAAGGAAACACTGAAGCTTTCTTT
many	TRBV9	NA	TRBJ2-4	CASSARGYGSENIQYF	TGTGCCAGCAGCGCCCGTGGCTACGGGTCGGAGAACATTCAGTACTTC
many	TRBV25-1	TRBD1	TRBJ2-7	CASSELRGRNYEQYF	TGTGCCAGCAGTGAATTGAGGGGGCGAAACTACGAGCAGTACTTC
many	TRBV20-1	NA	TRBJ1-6	CSAGLQNSPLHF	TGCAGTGCGGGACTTCAGAATTCACCCCTCCACTTT
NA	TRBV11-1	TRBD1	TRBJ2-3	CTSSRQGRKGTDTQYF	TGTACCAGCAGCAGACAGGGAAGGAAGGGCACAGATACGCAGTATTTT
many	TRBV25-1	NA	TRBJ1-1	CASSNAGGRTEAFF	TGTGCCAGCAGCAACGCCGGGGGGAGGACTGAAGCTTTCTTT
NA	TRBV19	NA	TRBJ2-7	CASSKSSSLSYEQYF	TGTGCCAGTAGTAAGTCAAGCTCCCTCTCCTACGAGCAGTACTTC
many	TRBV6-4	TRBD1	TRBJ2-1	CATSRQGDSYNEQFF	TGTGCCACCTCCCGACAGGGGGATTCCTACAATGAGCAGTTCTTC
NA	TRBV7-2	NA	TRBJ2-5	CASSPGGGGETQYF	TGTGCCAGCAGCCCAGGGGGGGGAGGGGAGACCCAGTACTTC
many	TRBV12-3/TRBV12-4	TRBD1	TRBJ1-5	CASRPGTDSNQPQHF	TGTGCCAGCAGACCCGGGACAGATAGCAATCAGCCCCAGCATTTT
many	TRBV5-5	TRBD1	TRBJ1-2	CASSLEAGGNYGYTF	TGTGCCAGCAGCTTGGAGGCAGGGGGTAACTATGGCTACACCTTC
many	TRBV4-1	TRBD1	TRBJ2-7	CASSQIGTDNSYEQYF	TGCGCCAGCAGCCAAATAGGGACAGACAATTCCTACGAGCAGTACTTC
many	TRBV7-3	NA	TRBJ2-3	CASSLNARTDTQYF	TGTGCCAGCAGCTTAAACGCCCGCACAGATACGCAGTATTTT
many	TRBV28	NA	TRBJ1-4	CASSPTGSNEKLFF	TGTGCCAGCAGTCCCACAGGATCTAATGAAAAACTGTTTTTT